This entry is about one TCR beta chain. This sample is drawn from a study of blood T cell repertoires in COVID-19. Profiling relied on immunoSEQ multiplex PCR, and the TCRdb table lists in-frame clones only, not all of them. The sample holds approximately 80,000 clones, approximately 78% seen once. The ends lost 4 bases at V and 6 bases at J; junction bases unmatched: 8. This CDR3 comprises 14 residues. Per germline, CDR1 LNHDA and CDR2 SQIVND (reference sequence). V usage is TRBV19 and J usage is TRBJ2-7; TRBD1 agrees at 8 bases. The sequenced sample consisted of peripheral blood. The TCR originated in a human donor in a cohort sampled during active COVID-19. This CDR3 is CASSTWQGAGEQYF. The CDR3 region has the DNA TGTGCCAGTAGTACCTGGCAGGGGGCAGGCGAGCAGTACTTC. Filled out from reference TRBV19 and TRBJ2-7, the complete variable domain reads DGGITQSPKYLFRKEGQNVTLSCEQNLNHDAMYWYRQDPGQGLRLIYYSQIVNDFQKGDIAEGYSVSREKKESFPLTVTSAQKNPTAFYLCASSTWQGAGEQYFGPGTRLTVT.